This is a list of T cell receptor beta chains from one sample in a study of T cells in Graves' hyperthyroidism and ophthalmopathy. Using its own MiXCR run on the multiplex PCR reads, TCRdb lists one record per CDR3 protein. The data show 500,000 to 600,000 distinct CDR3 sequences, 16% seen once. The specimen was blood. These receptors came from a young woman with Graves' hyperthyroidism. Both conserved end residues are part of each CDR3. A D gene is named only where the DNA matches it firmly. A row's size may be missing; if present it is once, few, many or a size class.

D: TRBD2; J: TRBJ2-2; size: many; V: TRBV7-2; CDR3: CASSFRLAMAGELFF; DNA: TGTGCCAGCAGCTTCAGACTAGCAATGGCCGGGGAGCTGTTTTTT
D: NA; J: TRBJ1-5; size: many; V: TRBV6-2/TRBV6-3; CDR3: CASSSGALQPRHF; DNA: TGTGCCAGCAGTTCAGGAGCCCTCCAGCCCCGCCATTTT
D: NA; J: TRBJ1-1; size: few; V: TRBV4-1; CDR3: CASSQDNLFGDPNTEAFF; DNA: TGCGCCAGCAGCCAAGATAATCTTTTCGGGGACCCGAACACTGAAGCTTTCTTT
D: NA; J: TRBJ2-6; size: few; V: TRBV7-6; CDR3: CASSLVIEPSSGANVLTF; DNA: TGTGCCAGCAGCTTAGTTATCGAACCCAGCTCTGGGGCCAACGTCCTGACTTTC
D: NA; J: TRBJ2-7; size: NA; V: TRBV4-1; CDR3: CASSQRGPGGSYEQYF; DNA: TGCGCCAGCAGCCAGAGAGGGCCCGGAGGCTCCTACGAGCAGTACTTC
D: TRBD2; J: TRBJ2-7; size: many; V: TRBV5-1; CDR3: CASSRSGSQYYEQYF; DNA: TGCGCCAGCAGTCGTAGCGGGAGCCAATACTACGAGCAGTACTTC
D: NA; J: TRBJ2-7; size: many; V: TRBV12-3/TRBV12-4; CDR3: CASTLRTGAITTYEQYF; DNA: TGTGCCAGCACCCTTCGGACGGGAGCGATTACAACCTACGAGCAGTACTTC
D: NA; J: TRBJ2-2; size: few; V: TRBV6-2/TRBV6-3; CDR3: CASSDARTTGELFF; DNA: TGTGCCAGCAGTGACGCGAGGACTACCGGGGAGCTGTTTTTT
D: NA; J: TRBJ2-5; size: NA; V: TRBV11-3; CDR3: CASSIYRVSYSQYF; DNA: TGTGCCAGCAGTATTTACAGGGTGTCGTATTCCCAGTACTTC
D: NA; J: TRBJ2-7; size: many; V: TRBV12-3/TRBV12-4; CDR3: CASSPQRRGYEQYF; DNA: TGTGCCAGCAGTCCTCAAAGACGAGGCTACGAGCAGTACTTC
D: NA; J: TRBJ2-2; size: few; V: TRBV7-2; CDR3: CASSLAGSLNTGELFF; DNA: TGTGCCAGCAGCTTAGCAGGGTCTCTGAACACCGGGGAGCTGTTTTTT
D: NA; J: TRBJ1-3; size: NA; V: TRBV4-3; CDR3: CASSQGPGTGGNTIYF; DNA: TGCGCCAGCAGCCAAGGCCCCGGGACGGGGGGAAACACCATATATTTT
D: TRBD1; J: TRBJ1-1; size: many; V: TRBV2; CDR3: CASSEDRGYNTEAFF; DNA: TGTGCCAGCAGTGAAGACAGGGGGTATAACACTGAAGCTTTCTTT
D: NA; J: TRBJ2-3; size: NA; V: TRBV19; CDR3: CASSNQNVASSTDTQYF; DNA: TGTGCCAGTAGTAATCAAAATGTGGCCTCTAGCACAGATACGCAGTATTTT
D: NA; J: TRBJ1-5; size: few; V: TRBV19; CDR3: CASSIPARGNQPQHF; DNA: TGTGCCAGTAGTATTCCCGCCAGGGGCAATCAGCCCCAGCATTTT
D: NA; J: TRBJ1-5; size: many; V: TRBV3-1; CDR3: CASSPSLERSQPQHF; DNA: TGTGCCAGCAGCCCCTCCCTGGAACGGAGTCAGCCCCAGCATTTT
D: NA; J: TRBJ1-4; size: NA; V: TRBV7-9; CDR3: CASNNPGASEKLFF; DNA: TGTGCCAGCAACAATCCGGGGGCTAGCGAAAAACTGTTTTTT
D: NA; J: TRBJ2-1; size: NA; V: TRBV28; CDR3: CASTPGTEQFF; DNA: TGTGCCAGCACTCCCGGGACAGAGCAGTTCTTC
D: TRBD1; J: TRBJ1-1; size: few; V: TRBV19; CDR3: CASSRGGKTGEAEAFF; DNA: TGTGCCAGTAGTCGGGGGGGGAAGACAGGGGAGGCTGAAGCTTTCTTT
D: TRBD1; J: TRBJ1-5; size: NA; V: TRBV9; CDR3: CASSVSQGDQPQHF; DNA: TGTGCCAGCAGCGTAAGCCAGGGGGATCAGCCCCAGCATTTT
D: NA; J: TRBJ2-3; size: few; V: TRBV9; CDR3: CASSPRAGSGVADTQYF; DNA: TGTGCCAGCAGCCCACGAGCCGGCTCAGGGGTCGCAGATACGCAGTATTTT
D: TRBD2; J: TRBJ2-4; size: many; V: TRBV2; CDR3: CASRPPSTGLAGPLAKNIQYF; DNA: TGTGCCAGCAGGCCACCCTCCACGGGACTAGCGGGACCCTTAGCCAAAAACATTCAGTACTTC
D: TRBD2; J: TRBJ2-1; size: few; V: TRBV29-1; CDR3: CSVHGLAGAGHEQFF; DNA: TGCAGCGTTCACGGACTAGCGGGGGCTGGGCATGAGCAGTTCTTC
D: TRBD1; J: TRBJ2-7; size: NA; V: TRBV18; CDR3: CASSQAGTGWHEQYF; DNA: TGTGCCAGCTCACAGGCCGGGACAGGGTGGCACGAGCAGTACTTC
D: NA; J: TRBJ2-3; size: many; V: TRBV5-1; CDR3: CASSLAGLGGTQYF; DNA: TGCGCCAGCAGCTTGGCCGGTTTGGGAGGTACGCAGTATTTT
D: NA; J: TRBJ1-2; size: few; V: TRBV6-1; CDR3: CASSEGGKTNYGYTF; DNA: TGTGCCAGCAGTGAAGGGGGAAAAACTAACTATGGCTACACCTTC
D: NA; J: TRBJ2-3; size: NA; V: TRBV5-1; CDR3: CASKPAPTSTDTQYF; DNA: TGCGCCAGCAAACCCGCCCCCACTAGCACAGATACGCAGTATTTT
D: TRBD2; J: TRBJ2-3; size: few; V: TRBV20-1; CDR3: CSASRREGLWTDTQYF; DNA: TGCAGTGCTAGCCGGCGGGAGGGCCTGTGGACAGATACGCAGTATTTT
D: NA; J: TRBJ2-5; size: NA; V: TRBV29-1; CDR3: CSVEGQRQETQYF; DNA: TGCAGCGTCGAAGGGCAGCGACAAGAGACCCAGTACTTC
D: NA; J: TRBJ2-1; size: many; V: TRBV7-2; CDR3: CASSLALTAASYNEQFF; DNA: TGTGCCAGCAGCTTAGCTTTAACGGCAGCCTCCTACAATGAGCAGTTCTTC
D: NA; J: TRBJ1-2; size: NA; V: TRBV5-4; CDR3: CASSLGTQYGYTF; DNA: TGTGCCAGCAGCTTAGGGACACAGTATGGCTACACCTTC
D: TRBD1; J: TRBJ2-6; size: NA; V: TRBV27; CDR3: CASRTPGQKSSGANVLTF; DNA: TGTGCCAGCAGGACTCCGGGACAGAAAAGCTCTGGGGCCAACGTCCTGACTTTC
D: NA; J: TRBJ2-1; size: many; V: TRBV11-1; CDR3: CASSLNGGAYNEQFF; DNA: TGTGCCAGCAGCTTAAACGGGGGCGCGTACAATGAGCAGTTCTTC
D: TRBD1; J: TRBJ2-1; size: NA; V: TRBV4-1; CDR3: CASSRRRDRAFYDEQFF; DNA: TGCGCCAGCAGCCGGCGACGGGACAGGGCGTTTTATGATGAGCAGTTCTTC
D: TRBD1; J: TRBJ1-1; size: few; V: TRBV27; CDR3: CASSIIGGSGTEAFF; DNA: TGTGCCAGCAGTATCATAGGGGGCTCGGGCACTGAAGCTTTCTTT
D: NA; J: TRBJ2-7; size: few; V: TRBV5-5; CDR3: CASSSLGQGLSYEQYF; DNA: TGTGCCAGCAGCTCCCTCGGGCAGGGGCTCTCCTACGAGCAGTACTTC
D: NA; J: TRBJ2-7; size: few; V: TRBV20-1; CDR3: CSARNSATAPYEQYF; DNA: TGCAGTGCTAGAAATTCTGCGACGGCACCCTACGAGCAGTACTTC
D: TRBD2; J: TRBJ2-1; size: many; V: TRBV3-1; CDR3: CASSLWTSGGDNEQFF; DNA: TGTGCCAGCAGCCTTTGGACTAGCGGGGGGGACAATGAGCAGTTCTTC
D: TRBD1; J: TRBJ2-5; size: many; V: TRBV3-1; CDR3: CASSQVGQGETQYF; DNA: TGTGCCAGCAGCCAAGTTGGACAGGGCGAGACCCAGTACTTC
D: NA; J: TRBJ1-5; size: many; V: TRBV10-3; CDR3: CAISESVGSQPQHF; DNA: TGTGCCATCAGTGAGTCCGTCGGGTCTCAGCCCCAGCATTTT
D: TRBD1; J: TRBJ2-7; size: NA; V: TRBV28; CDR3: CASSFPQGNEQYF; DNA: TGTGCCAGCAGTTTCCCACAGGGGAACGAGCAGTACTTC
D: NA; J: TRBJ1-5; size: NA; V: TRBV2; CDR3: CASSDGPGIGNQPQHF; DNA: TGTGCCAGCAGTGACGGCCCGGGTATTGGCAATCAGCCCCAGCATTTT
D: NA; J: TRBJ1-2; size: NA; V: TRBV6-1; CDR3: CASSGAVGWGYTF; DNA: TGTGCCAGCAGTGGGGCGGTCGGGTGGGGCTACACCTTC
D: NA; J: TRBJ2-3; size: NA; V: TRBV29-1; CDR3: CSVESRETDTQYF; DNA: TGCAGCGTTGAGAGCCGGGAGACAGATACGCAGTATTTT
D: NA; J: TRBJ1-1; size: NA; V: TRBV6-2/TRBV6-3; CDR3: CASSSPRVRNTEAFF; DNA: TGTGCCAGCAGTTCCCCCAGGGTCCGGAACACTGAAGCTTTCTTT
D: TRBD1; J: TRBJ2-1; size: few; V: TRBV7-2; CDR3: CASSLAIWDSHNEQFF; DNA: TGTGCCAGCAGCTTAGCGATTTGGGACAGTCACAATGAGCAGTTCTTC
D: TRBD1; J: TRBJ1-5; size: many; V: TRBV20-1; CDR3: CSARTGQGSQPQHF; DNA: TGCAGTGCTAGAACGGGACAGGGGAGCCAGCCCCAGCATTTT
D: TRBD1; J: TRBJ2-5; size: few; V: TRBV5-1; CDR3: CASTGTGPAGETQYF; DNA: TGCGCCAGCACAGGGACAGGCCCGGCAGGGGAGACCCAGTACTTC
D: TRBD1; J: TRBJ1-1; size: NA; V: TRBV15; CDR3: CATSRGTGDTEAFF; DNA: TGTGCCACCAGCCGAGGGACAGGGGACACTGAAGCTTTCTTT
D: NA; J: TRBJ2-5; size: NA; V: TRBV24-1; CDR3: CATSDLQRWGQYF; DNA: TGTGCCACCAGTGATTTGCAACGGTGGGGCCAGTACTTC
D: TRBD1; J: TRBJ1-1; size: NA; V: TRBV6-4; CDR3: CASSRDSSNRVTFF; DNA: TGTGCCAGCAGTAGGGACAGCTCGAACAGGGTGACTTTCTTT
D: NA; J: TRBJ1-6; size: NA; V: TRBV4-3; CDR3: CASSQGGLGNSPLHF; DNA: TGCGCCAGCAGCCAAGGTGGGCTCGGTAATTCACCCCTCCACTTT
D: NA; J: TRBJ2-3; size: many; V: TRBV2; CDR3: CASSGLLEGDTQYF; DNA: TGTGCCAGCAGTGGACTACTCGAGGGCGATACGCAGTATTTT
D: NA; J: TRBJ2-2; size: many; V: TRBV5-4; CDR3: CASSTANTGELFF; DNA: TGTGCCAGCAGCACCGCGAACACCGGGGAGCTGTTTTTT